This T cell receptor (beta chain) emerged from a study of blood T cell repertoires in COVID-19. In this sample, this clone turned up a few times. Trimming cost V 3 bases and J 5 bases, with 10 bases left between them. Germline V lookup: CDR1 MNHEY, CDR2 SMNVEV (reference sequence). The CDR3 is 13 residues long. The protocol was immunoSEQ multiplex PCR, while the TCRdb copy is restricted to in-frame clones and leaves out a portion. The sample lists about 310,000 clones, roughly nine tenths occurring once. Input material: peripheral blood. The source is a man younger than 35 with active or convalescent COVID-19. The chain combines TRBV27 with TRBJ2-5, with D possibly being TRBD2 (6 bases). CDR3 region: CASSLGGTETQYF. The CDR3, as DNA: TGTGCCAGCAGTTTGGGCGGGACTGAGACCCAGTACTTC.